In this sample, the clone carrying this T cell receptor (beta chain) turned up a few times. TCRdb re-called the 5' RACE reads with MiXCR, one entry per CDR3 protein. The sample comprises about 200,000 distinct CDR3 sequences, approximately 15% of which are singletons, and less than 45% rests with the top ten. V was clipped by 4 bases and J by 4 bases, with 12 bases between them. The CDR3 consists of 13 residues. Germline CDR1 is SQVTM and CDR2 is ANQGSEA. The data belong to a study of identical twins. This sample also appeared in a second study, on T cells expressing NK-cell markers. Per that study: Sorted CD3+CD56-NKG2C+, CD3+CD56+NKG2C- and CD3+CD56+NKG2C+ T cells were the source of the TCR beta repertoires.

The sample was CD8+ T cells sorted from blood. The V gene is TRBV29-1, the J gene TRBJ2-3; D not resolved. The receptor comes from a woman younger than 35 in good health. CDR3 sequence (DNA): TGCAGCGTTGTTTATGGGTTCGCAGATACGCAGTATTTT. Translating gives CSVVYGFADTQYF.